This record looks at one T cell receptor beta chain sequence and its context. These data belong to a study of CD8 T cells in Susac syndrome. RNA totalling roughly 0.45 to 1 ug underwent reverse transcription with random hexamers. TCRdb fed the immunoSEQ multiplex PCR reads into MiXCR, producing one record per CDR3 protein. In the table there are around 190,000 distinct CDR3 sequences, about 93% of which are singletons. V was pared by 1 base and J by 6 bases, with 4 bases between. The germline V gene has CDR1 SGHTA and CDR2 FQGNSA. The CDR3 covers 12 residues. Controls were age- and sex-matched healthy donors.

The sample was CD4+ T cells from PBMCs. This sequence originates from a human donor in good health. The chain combines TRBV7-2 with TRBJ2-4; D is undetermined. The CDR3, as DNA: TGTGCCAGCAGCTTAGGGGGAAACATTCAGTACTTC. Encoded protein: CASSLGGNIQYF.